This note documents a single T cell receptor beta chain sequence. What it binds is not known. This entry belongs to a study of PD-1 blockade in classical Hodgkin lymphoma. General study results and limits: Researchers reported that CD4+ TCR diversity, though not CD8+, rose significantly by C4D1. Whoever responded completely had baseline diversity much like that seen in newly diagnosed patients. As was reported, newly diagnosed patients showed lower baseline TCR diversity than healthy donors did.

Each of the patients experienced relapse following autologous stem cell transplantation, and their brentuximab vedotin exposure differed. The V end lost 6 bases, the J end lost 3 bases, and 11 bases lay between the germline ends. This CDR3 is 12 amino acids long. CDR1 GTSNPN and CDR2 SVGIG come from the germline V gene (reference sequence). Assay used: immunoSEQ multiplex PCR; TCRdb lists only in-frame clones, some missing. The sample includes approximately 58,000 clones, 75% to 95% seen only once; the top ten take over 9.5%. The V and J genes are TRBV30 and TRBJ1-1; D ambiguous. This sample comprised peripheral blood mononuclear cells (PBMCs), obtained before the second cycle of nivolumab. The TCR originated in a human donor with classical Hodgkin lymphoma. The CDR3: CACLRTYTEAFF. CDR3 sequence (DNA): TGTGCCTGCCTTAGGACGTACACTGAAGCTTTCTTT. Full variable domain (missing parts from reference TRBV30 and TRBJ1-1): SQTIHQWPATLVQPVGSPLSLECTVEGTSNPNLYWYRQAAGRGLQLLFYSVGIGQISSEVPQNLSASRPQDRQFILSSKKLLLSDSGFYLCACLRTYTEAFFGQGTRLTVV.